These 16 T cell receptor beta chains came from one sample sequenced in a study of OX40 agonist ivuxolimab in advanced cancers. The method was immunoSEQ multiplex PCR; TCRdb's version includes in-frame clones alone and lacks a portion of them. The table has 50,000 to 70,000 clones, roughly 89% seen once. Sequenced here: CD4+ or CD8+ T cells sorted from blood, sampled in a trial of the OX40 agonist ivuxolimab. Receptors were obtained from an adult with an advanced solid tumor such as melanoma, head and neck, liver or kidney cancer.

CDR3 amino acids: CASSRHSSGGTDTQYF. The CDR3 bases are TGCGCCAGCAGCCGACACTCTAGCGGAGGCACAGATACGCAGTATTTT. V and J are TRBV5-1 and TRBJ2-3; 7 bases align to TRBD2. The CDR3 loop spans 16 amino acids. Per the germline V gene, CDR1 is SGHRS and CDR2 is YFSETQ. The V and J ends lost 4 bases and 1 base, in that order; junction bases with no gene match: 9.

The chain combines TRBV28 with TRBJ1-3; possible D gene TRBD1, 5 bases. Germline lookup yields CDR1 MDHEN and CDR2 SYDVKM. The CDR3 is 14 amino acids. V lost 3 bases and J 6 bases, leaving 12 bases between the germline ends. The DNA of the CDR3 is TGTGCCAGCAGTTTCGCCAGGGTGGCAAACACCATATATTTT. It specifies CASSFARVANTIYF.

This chain uses TRBV6-5 with TRBJ2-7, with D unresolved. The length of the CDR3 is 12 residues. Germline V CDR1 and CDR2: MNHEY, SVGAGI. Trimming removed 5 bases from V and 12 bases from J, with 17 bases in between. CDR3: CASSDTYSLLYF. CDR3 nucleotide sequence: TGTGCCAGCAGTGATACCTACAGCCTTCTGTACTTC.

The chain is built from TRBV9 and TRBJ2-3; D unresolved. The germline V gene encodes CDR1 SGDLS and CDR2 YYNGEE. The CDR3 runs 14 residues. Trimming cost V 1 base and J 1 base, with 7 bases left between them. For the CDR3, the DNA is TGTGCCAGCAGCGTAAGCACCGGCACAGATACGCAGTATTTT. Translation gives CASSVSTGTDTQYF.

The rearrangement uses TRBV6-5 and TRBJ2-3; 10 nucleotides agree with TRBD2. J gave up 0 bases and V 9 bases, and 6 bases lay outside the gene matches. Germline V gives CDR1 MNHEY, CDR2 SVGAGI. The CDR3 is made up of 15 amino acids. In DNA, the CDR3 is TGTGCCAGTAGGACTAGCGGCACTAGCACAGATACGCAGTATTTT. Translation: CASRTSGTSTDTQYF.

The CDR3 sequence: CASSWGTGSSEQYF. CDR3 coding DNA: TGTGCCAGCAGTTGGGGGACAGGGAGTAGCGAGCAGTACTTC. The chain has TRBV6-5 and TRBJ2-7, with 9 bases that match TRBD1. Germline CDR1 MNHEY, CDR2 SVGAGI. Trimming at V came to 4 bases and at J to 6 bases, leaving 7 bases not matched to a gene. The CDR3 loop spans 14 amino acids.

The rearrangement uses TRBV5-8 and TRBJ1-1; unclear D gene. CDR1 is SGHTS and CDR2 is YDEGEE in the germline V gene. This CDR3 has 12 amino acids. V shed 2 bases and J shed 1 base, with 3 bases lying between them. Here the CDR3 reads CASSLSNTEAFF. CDR3 DNA: TGTGCCAGCAGCTTATCGAACACTGAAGCTTTCTTT.

J is TRBJ2-2 and V is TRBV6-4, with D perhaps assigned TRBD1 or TRBD2 (5 bases each). Trimming took 6 bases from V and 4 from J, leaving 18 bases between them. The CDR3 is 16 amino acids. Germline V gives CDR1 MRHNA, CDR2 SNTAGT. This CDR3 is CASSERGQGSTGELFF. CDR3 DNA: TGTGCCAGCAGCGAGCGAGGGCAGGGAAGCACCGGGGAGCTGTTTTTT.

The V call is TRBV5-4, the J call TRBJ1-4; D is unclear. There are 14 residues in the CDR3. Germline V CDR1 and CDR2: SGHNT, YYREEE (reference sequence). V lost 5 bases and J 6 bases, leaving 14 bases between the germline ends. CDR3 residues: CASSSEWEDEKLFF. The CDR3 DNA is TGTGCCAGCAGTTCTGAATGGGAGGATGAAAAACTGTTTTTT.

This clone has a single count. The J gene is TRBJ2-3, the V gene TRBV6-1; D is unclear. The CDR3 totals 12 residues. Germline V gives CDR1 MNHNS, CDR2 SASEGT. Deletions cut 3 bases from V and 3 bases from J, with 4 bases between. CDR3 sequence reads: CASSDFTDTQYF. DNA for the CDR3: TGTGCCAGCAGTGACTTTACAGATACGCAGTATTTT.

The chain joins TRBV6-5 to TRBJ1-2; D perhaps matches TRBD1 (6 bases). Trimming removed 5 bases from V and 5 bases from J, with 6 bases in between. CDR3 length: 11 residues. CDR1 is MNHEY, CDR2 SVGAGI, per germline. CDR3 nucleotide sequence: TGTGCCAGCAGTCAGGGGTATGGCTACACCTTC. This encodes CASSQGYGYTF.

The V and J genes are TRBV28 and TRBJ2-5; TRBD2 aligns across 11 bases. V lost 8 bases and J lost 2; bases outside the gene matches: 10. CDR3 size: 16 residues. Germline CDR1 and CDR2: MDHEN and SYDVKM. The CDR3 reads CASGLGLAGTQETQYF. CDR3 coding DNA: TGTGCCAGCGGCCTCGGACTAGCGGGTACTCAAGAGACCCAGTACTTC. Together with reference TRBV28 and TRBJ2-5, the CDR3 gives the full variable domain: DVKVTQSSRYLVKRTGEKVFLECVQDMDHENMFWYRQDPGLGLRLIYFSYDVKMKEKGDIPEGYSVSREKKERFSLILESASTNQTSMYLCASGLGLAGTQETQYFGPGTRLLVL.

The chain joins TRBV21-1 to TRBJ1-2. TRBV21-1 corresponds to a pseudogene. The CDR3 has 13 amino acids. In nucleotides, the CDR3 is TGTGCCAGCAGCTTTCGACTGCGCTATGGCTACACCTTC. It translates to CASSFRLRYGYTF.

The chain carries TRBV6-1 and TRBJ1-2; D is perhaps TRBD1 (5 bases). The V gene lost 3 bases and the J gene lost 7 bases, with 12 bases spanning the gap. Germline V gene sequence: CDR1 MNHNS, CDR2 SASEGT. The CDR3 spans 13 residues. CDR3 protein: CASSDSGHLGYTF. CDR3 DNA: TGTGCCAGCAGTGATAGTGGACATCTTGGCTACACCTTC.

The V and J genes are TRBV14 and TRBJ2-5, with D possibly TRBD2 on 5 matching bases. V gave up 2 bases and J gave up 1 base, with 14 bases separating them. This CDR3 region has 16 residues. Germline-derived CDR1 and CDR2 are SGHDN and FVKESK. For the CDR3, the DNA is TGTGCCAGCAGCCAAACCCGGGGAGCCTCCCAAGAGACCCAGTACTTC. This codes for CASSQTRGASQETQYF.

In its sample, this clone was seen once. The rearrangement uses TRBV18 and TRBJ2-1; 13 bases fit TRBD2. Germline V gene sequence: CDR1 KGHSH, CDR2 LQKENI. This CDR3 has 16 residues. The J segment lost 2 bases and the V segment lost 4 bases, leaving 2 bases of the junction unmatched. The CDR3 here is CASSQGLAGAYNEQFF. Written as DNA, the CDR3 is TGTGCCAGCTCACAAGGACTAGCGGGAGCCTACAATGAGCAGTTCTTC.